One sample yielded the 10 T cell receptor beta chains listed below, sequenced in a study of T cell changes during pregnancy in multiple sclerosis. Repertoires were generated with immunoSEQ multiplex PCR, while TCRdb's copy carries only in-frame clones and drops some. The sample lists approximately 50,000 clones, 90% to 95% seen once, with roughly 0.4% in the top ten. The specimen was CD4+ T cells from peripheral blood mononuclear cells, collected after pregnancy. These receptors were obtained from a female donor with multiple sclerosis, enrolled in a pregnancy study.

The V and J genes are TRBV19 and TRBJ2-7, with D perhaps matching TRBD2 (5 bases). Germline V gene data show CDR1 as LNHDA and CDR2 as SQIVND (reference sequence). The CDR3 spans 14 residues. V lost 3 bases to trimming and J lost 5 bases, with 14 bases between them. CDR3 protein: CASSIRRANHEQYF. The CDR3, as DNA: TGTGCCAGTAGTATTCGGCGGGCCAACCACGAGCAGTACTTC.

The chain joins TRBV28 to TRBJ2-2; tentative D call: TRBD2 (6 bases). CDR1 is MDHEN and CDR2 is SYDVKM in the germline V gene. CDR3 length: 13 residues. The V gene lost 11 bases and the J gene lost 6 bases, with 16 bases spanning the gap. In DNA form, the CDR3 reads TGTGCCGCGGGGACTTACCCCCCCGGGGAGCTGTTTTTT. As protein: CAAGTYPPGELFF.

The J gene is TRBJ2-3, the V gene TRBV19; D is perhaps TRBD1 (6 bases). In germline, CDR1 is LNHDA, CDR2 SQIVND (reference sequence). The CDR3 totals 13 residues. V lost 6 bases, J lost 4 bases, and 11 bases lay in between. The CDR3 DNA reads as TGTGCCAGTAGGGTCTCAGGGGCAGATACGCAGTATTTT. This codes for CASRVSGADTQYF.

The chain combines TRBV18 with TRBJ1-4; D is ambiguous. The CDR3 is 16 residues long. Germline V CDR1 and CDR2: KGHSH, LQKENI. V gave up 5 bases and J gave up 0 bases, with 13 bases separating them. CDR3 coding DNA: TGTGCCAGCTCAGAGACATCGGATTCAACTAATGAAAAACTGTTTTTT. It translates to CASSETSDSTNEKLFF. Full variable domain (outside the CDR3, taken from reference TRBV18 and TRBJ1-4): NAGVMQNPRHLVRRRGQEARLRCSPMKGHSHVYWYRQLPEEGLKFMVYLQKENIIDESGMPKERFSAEFPKEGPSILRIQQVVRGDSAAYFCASSETSDSTNEKLFFGSGTQLSVL.

The table lists this clone with a count of one. The chain uses TRBV18 and TRBJ1-1; TRBD1 matches at 8 bases. The CDR3 covers 14 residues. Per the germline V gene, CDR1 is KGHSH and CDR2 is LQKENI. V gave up 4 bases and J gave up 3 bases; unmatched junction bases: 4. CDR3 residues: CASSLQQGDTEAFF. CDR3 nucleotide sequence: TGTGCCAGCTCACTGCAACAGGGGGACACTGAAGCTTTCTTT.

This chain links TRBV19 with TRBJ2-5; 8 bases agree with TRBD2. The V gene end was trimmed by 8 bases and the J gene end by 4 bases; junction bases not matched to a gene: 12. The CDR3 has 15 residues. Per the germline V gene, CDR1 is LNHDA and CDR2 is SQIVND (reference sequence). CDR3 region: CASRGTRRSGETQYF. The CDR3 DNA follows: TGTGCCAGTCGCGGGACTAGGCGTTCCGGAGAGACCCAGTACTTC.

This sequence joins TRBV5-8 and TRBJ2-1; a possible D gene is TRBD2 (5 bases). The length of the CDR3 is 15 residues. V was trimmed by 4 bases and J by 0 bases, leaving 11 bases between them. Germline V gives CDR1 SGHTS, CDR2 YDEGEE. CDR3 sequence (DNA): TGTGCCAGCAGCCCGAGGGCCTCCTCCTACAATGAGCAGTTCTTC. Amino acids: CASSPRASSYNEQFF.

This sequence joins TRBV10-2 and TRBJ2-2; TRBD2 matches 10 bases. CDR1 is WSHSY, CDR2 SAAADI, per germline. Trimming took 6 bases from V and 5 from J; bases not matched to a gene: 3. The length of the CDR3 is 14 residues. CDR3 sequence: CASRAGGPTGELFF. The CDR3 DNA sequence: TGCGCCAGCAGAGCGGGAGGGCCGACCGGGGAGCTGTTTTTT.

This chain joins TRBV5-8 and TRBJ2-6; 7 nucleotides align to TRBD1. The CDR3 totals 16 residues. Germline loops: CDR1 SGHTS, CDR2 YDEGEE. Trimming removed 4 bases from V and 2 bases from J; junction bases left unmatched: 6. CDR3 sequence reads: CASSDQGGTGANVLTF. CDR3 DNA sequence: TGTGCCAGCAGCGATCAAGGGGGCACTGGGGCCAACGTCCTGACTTTC.

The rearrangement joins TRBV15 to TRBJ2-1; 10 bases align to TRBD2. V lost 4 bases, J lost 7 bases, and 4 bases stayed unmatched. Germline V gene sequence: CDR1 LNHNV, CDR2 YYDKDF (reference sequence). CDR3 length equals 14 residues. Here the CDR3 reads CATSTMTSGNEQFF. The CDR3 nucleotides are TGTGCCACCAGCACGATGACTAGCGGGAATGAGCAGTTCTTC.